This T cell receptor (beta chain) stems from a study of shared clonotypes between healthy human individuals. Study overall: Three men and a couple of women, aged 18 to 49, were donors. Broader study findings: For naive CD4 cells, roughly 5.5% of clonotypes were shared across several donors. Among donors, clonotype sharing was expected to be affected by sequencing depth.

Clones were sequenced by immunoSEQ multiplex PCR, and TCRdb holds only the in-frame ones, with some missing. The sample consists of about 960,000 clones, approximately 76% of them appearing once. CDR1 KGHSH and CDR2 LQKENI come from the germline V gene. Trimming pared 3 bases from V and 7 bases from J, leaving 13 bases between. CDR3 length: 14 amino acids. As concerns this clone: Its antigen remains unknown.

What was sequenced was memory CD4+ T cells sorted from blood. Subset meaning: CD45RA-negative fraction. This chain links TRBV18 with TRBJ2-1, with D tentatively TRBD1 (5 bases). The receptor's source is a man between 18 and 35 years old in good health. The CDR3 protein is CASSPRASGNEQFF. CDR3 sequence (DNA): TGTGCCAGCTCACCCAGGGCCTCTGGTAATGAGCAGTTCTTC. The entire variable domain, with the rest obtained from reference TRBV18 and TRBJ2-1, is as follows: NAGVMQNPRHLVRRRGQEARLRCSPMKGHSHVYWYRQLPEEGLKFMVYLQKENIIDESGMPKERFSAEFPKEGPSILRIQQVVRGDSAAYFCASSPRASGNEQFFGPGTRLTVL.